The entry below describes one T cell receptor beta chain. From germline, CDR1 is SGHKS and CDR2 YYEKEE (reference sequence). This CDR3 contains 15 residues. Trimming stripped 6 bases from V and 1 base from J, with 16 bases between. TCRdb keeps only in-frame clones here, not all; method: immunoSEQ multiplex PCR. This sample carries about 200,000 clones, roughly nine tenths of them seen once, and the ten largest clones take 1.5% to 2%. This entry comes from a study of control samples from healthy donors and cancer patients. V is TRBV5-5 and J is TRBJ1-1, with unresolved D. The clonotype comes from a man aged 25 to 45 in good health. Sequences were obtained from blood. Written as DNA, the CDR3 is TGTGCCAGCATCCCTCGTATCCGGCAGAACACTGAAGCTTTCTTT. Protein product: CASIPRIRQNTEAFF.